This TCR beta chain was sequenced in a study of TIL therapy for anti-PD-1-resistant metastatic lung cancer. Study conclusions and caveats: TIL clonotype persistence in blood showed no apparent association with response.

The immunoSEQ assay was v3. Sequencing was performed with immunoSEQ multiplex PCR; in TCRdb, only in-frame clones are kept and a portion is missing. The sample carries tens of thousands of clones, less than 75% recorded once. Time point of the sample: pre-treatment sample, taken before nivolumab and TIL therapy. Points on this clone: Its antigen is not known.

This CDR3 comprises 18 residues. The V end lost 1 base, the J end lost 1 base, and 18 bases lay between the germline ends. Germline-derived CDR1 and CDR2 are SGHTA and FQGTGA. Sequencing was performed on blood, taken at baseline. This TCR was sampled from a person aged 25 to 80 with non-small cell lung cancer. V is TRBV7-3 and J is TRBJ2-3; possibly TRBD1 or TRBD2 for D (6 bases each). The CDR3 DNA reads as TGTGCCAGCAGCTTAATGGGCCTAGGGGGGTCTCGCACAGATACGCAGTATTTT. It encodes CASSLMGLGGSRTDTQYF.